A selection of T cell receptor beta chains follows, all from one sample in a study of Graves' ophthalmopathy and Graves' hyperthyroidism. MiXCR, applied by TCRdb to the multiplex PCR reads, yields one record per CDR3 protein. The sample has roughly 160,000 distinct CDR3 sequences; roughly two fifths are singletons. Sequenced input: peripheral blood. These receptors all stem from a woman in her thirties or forties with Graves' ophthalmopathy. Both conserved end residues are part of each CDR3. The order of the fields is V gene, D gene, J gene, CDR3 length, clone size, CDR3 DNA, CDR3 protein. A D gene is named only where the DNA matches it firmly. Rows give clone size only sometimes, using once, few, many, or a class for an expanded clone.

TRBV29-1	TRBD2	TRBJ2-7	12	NA	TGCAGCGTTCCGGGACTAGGCAGCGAGCAGTACTTC	CSVPGLGSEQYF
TRBV29-1	NA	TRBJ2-4	14	many	TGCAGCGTTCGGCTGGGGGTATCCAAAAACATTCAGTACTTC	CSVRLGVSKNIQYF
TRBV12-3/TRBV12-4	TRBD1	TRBJ2-7	14	NA	TGTGCCAGCAGTTCCCAGGGGACAGGGGGGGAGCAGTACTTC	CASSSQGTGGEQYF
TRBV7-9	NA	TRBJ1-1	14	many	TGTGCCAGCATCCATTCTGGGAGGAACACTGAAGCTTTCTTT	CASIHSGRNTEAFF
TRBV7-2	NA	TRBJ2-2	14	NA	TGTGCCAGCATCGGACAGCTTAACACCGGGGAGCTGTTTTTT	CASIGQLNTGELFF
TRBV6-1	NA	TRBJ2-5	12	many	TGTGCCAGTACCGGGACAAAAGAGACCCAGTACTTC	CASTGTKETQYF
TRBV12-3/TRBV12-4	TRBD1	TRBJ1-5	13	NA	TGTGCCTTGGGCAGGGGGCCCAATCAGCCCCAGCATTTT	CALGRGPNQPQHF
TRBV2	TRBD1	TRBJ1-1	16	many	TGTGCCAGCAGTGATTTAGGAGAGAATACAGGGGGCCGAGCTTTCTTT	CASSDLGENTGGRAFF
TRBV6-1	TRBD1	TRBJ1-1	14	many	TGTGCCAGCAGTGGACAGGGTGGGAGGACTGAAGCTTTCTTT	CASSGQGGRTEAFF
TRBV12-3/TRBV12-4	TRBD1	TRBJ2-1	13	NA	TGTGCCAGCAGTCGGGGACAGGACAATGAGCAGTTCTTC	CASSRGQDNEQFF
TRBV12-3/TRBV12-4	NA	TRBJ1-1	14	many	TGTGCCAGCAGTCCTCCGACGGATCGCACTGAAGCTTTCTTT	CASSPPTDRTEAFF
TRBV27	TRBD2	TRBJ2-7	14	NA	TGTGCCAGCGGCCTAGCGGGAGGTCAGTATGAGCAGTACTTC	CASGLAGGQYEQYF
TRBV7-2	TRBD1	TRBJ1-1	13	many	TGTGCCAGCAGCCGACAGGGGGGCACTGAAGCTTTCTTT	CASSRQGGTEAFF
TRBV7-9	NA	TRBJ2-7	15	many	TGTGCCAGCAGCTTAGTAGGCAGGGGAATCTACGAGCAGTACTTC	CASSLVGRGIYEQYF
TRBV7-2	TRBD2	TRBJ2-4	16	NA	TGTGCCAGCAGCTACGGACTAGGGGCGTACGAAAACATTCAGTACTTC	CASSYGLGAYENIQYF
TRBV20-1	NA	TRBJ1-2	15	many	TGCAGTGCCCCCATGGAGGGTCCAGCTAACTATGGCTACACCTTC	CSAPMEGPANYGYTF
TRBV20-1	TRBD2	TRBJ2-2	13	NA	TGCAGTGCCAACCCTCGGGGAGGGGGGGAGCTGTTTTTT	CSANPRGGGELFF
TRBV6-2/TRBV6-3	NA	TRBJ2-2	14	few	TGTGCCAGCAGACCGCTACTAGCATCCGGGGAGCTGTTTTTT	CASRPLLASGELFF
TRBV7-9	NA	TRBJ1-6	16	many	TGTGCCAGCAGCCCTCGCGGGGACTCCTATAATTCACCCCTCCACTTT	CASSPRGDSYNSPLHF
TRBV6-2/TRBV6-3	TRBD1	TRBJ1-5	15	many	TGTGCCAGCAGTACCGGGACAGGTCGCAATCAGCCCCAGCATTTT	CASSTGTGRNQPQHF
TRBV7-3	NA	TRBJ1-1	15	many	TGTGCCAGCAGCTTGACGGGACTCCCGAACACTGAAGCTTTCTTT	CASSLTGLPNTEAFF
TRBV12-3/TRBV12-4	TRBD2	TRBJ2-7	16	many	TGTGCCAGCAGTCCTCCCTTGGGTAGCGGGGGCTACGAGCAGTACTTC	CASSPPLGSGGYEQYF
TRBV7-3	NA	TRBJ1-1	13	many	TGTGCCAGCAGCAAACAGGGAGGGACTGAAGCTTTCTTT	CASSKQGGTEAFF
TRBV4-1	TRBD2	TRBJ2-5	13	many	TGCGCCAGCAGTTCAGCGGGGGTGGAGACCCAGTACTTC	CASSSAGVETQYF
TRBV24-1	NA	TRBJ1-1	13	many	TGTGCCACCAGTGACCCGAGTTATACTGAAGCTTTCTTT	CATSDPSYTEAFF
TRBV15	NA	TRBJ1-5	14	NA	TGTGCCACCAGCAGAGGGGTAAGCAATCAGCCCCAGCATTTT	CATSRGVSNQPQHF
TRBV5-1	NA	TRBJ2-7	12	many	TGCGCCAGCAGAAGGCAGCGGGACGAGCAGTACTTC	CASRRQRDEQYF
TRBV29-1	TRBD1	TRBJ1-2	14	many	TGCAGCGTTGATATGGCAGGGGGCTCCTATGGCTACACCTTC	CSVDMAGGSYGYTF
TRBV7-2	NA	TRBJ2-7	14	many	TGTGCCAGCAGCATAGTTGGAGGGTCCAACGAGCAGTACTTC	CASSIVGGSNEQYF
TRBV6-1	NA	TRBJ2-7	14	NA	TGTGCCAGCAGTACAGGGTTCGTCTCCTACGAGCAGTACTTC	CASSTGFVSYEQYF
TRBV27	TRBD1	TRBJ1-1	15	many	TGTGCCAGCAGTTTATTCGGGACAGCGAACACTGAAGCTTTCTTT	CASSLFGTANTEAFF
TRBV12-3/TRBV12-4	NA	TRBJ1-1	16	NA	TGTGCCAGCAGTTTATTCGGGGGGTCGGGAGGGACTGAAGCTTTCTTT	CASSLFGGSGGTEAFF
TRBV7-2	TRBD2	TRBJ2-5	15	many	TGTGCCAGCAGCCTATGGGACTACCTACAAGAGACCCAGTACTTC	CASSLWDYLQETQYF
TRBV28	NA	TRBJ1-2	14	NA	TGTGCCAGCAGTACGGGACACGGATTTGACGGCTACACCTTC	CASSTGHGFDGYTF
TRBV28	TRBD1	TRBJ1-2	13	NA	TGTGCCAGCAGACCAGGGGGCGCTCGGGGCTACACCTTC	CASRPGGARGYTF
TRBV11-2	NA	TRBJ2-2	13	NA	TGTGCCAGCCGTCGGGTAGGGACCGGGGAGCTGTTTTTT	CASRRVGTGELFF
TRBV24-1	NA	TRBJ2-5	15	NA	TGTGCCACCAGTGATCCGGACAGAGTAGAAGAGACCCAGTACTTC	CATSDPDRVEETQYF
TRBV27	TRBD2	TRBJ2-7	17	many	TGTGCCAGCAGTTTGAGTCTCGTGACTAGCTTCGTCTACGAGCAGTACTTC	CASSLSLVTSFVYEQYF
TRBV10-3	NA	TRBJ2-5	13	many	TGTGCCATCAGTGAGGGCAGGGCCGAGACCCAGTACTTC	CAISEGRAETQYF
TRBV6-2/TRBV6-3	TRBD1	TRBJ1-5	14	many	TGTGCCAGCAGCGGGACAGGGGGTCAGCAGCCCCAGCATTTT	CASSGTGGQQPQHF
TRBV20-1	TRBD2	TRBJ2-5	15	many	TGCAGTGCTAGCGCTGGGACTAGCGGCGAAGAGACCCAGTACTTC	CSASAGTSGEETQYF
TRBV12-3/TRBV12-4	NA	TRBJ1-2	15	many	TGTGCCAGCAGTTTAACCGCTACAGCTAACTATGGCTACACCTTC	CASSLTATANYGYTF
TRBV7-2	NA	TRBJ1-4	15	many	TGTGCCAGCAGCTTAGGGGTAACAACTAATGAAAAACTGTTTTTT	CASSLGVTTNEKLFF
TRBV11-2	NA	TRBJ2-7	12	many	TGTGCCAGCAGCTCAGAACCGTCCGAGCAGTACTTC	CASSSEPSEQYF
TRBV6-2/TRBV6-3	NA	TRBJ2-7	10	once	TGTGCCAGCAGTTTCGGCGAGCAGTACTTC	CASSFGEQYF
TRBV24-1	NA	TRBJ1-2	13	NA	TGTGCCACCTCCACGGGGAGAACGGATGGCTACACCTTC	CATSTGRTDGYTF
TRBV20-1	NA	TRBJ2-7	13	NA	TGCAGTGCTAGACGACAGTACTCCTACGAGCAGTACTTC	CSARRQYSYEQYF
TRBV29-1	NA	TRBJ1-1	15	many	TGCAGCGCTGACCCCACATTCATGCGTAACACTGAAGCTTTCTTT	CSADPTFMRNTEAFF
TRBV7-3	NA	TRBJ2-5	14	many	TGTGCCAGCAGCTTCGCTAGCGACCAAGAGACCCAGTACTTC	CASSFASDQETQYF
TRBV12-3/TRBV12-4	NA	TRBJ1-5	16	many	TGTGCCAGCAGTCCGTCGCGACCCGGGGGCGGACAGCCCCAGCATTTT	CASSPSRPGGGQPQHF
TRBV12-3/TRBV12-4	TRBD2	TRBJ2-2	15	many	TGTGCCAGCAGTTTGTGCGGGGGGAACACCGGGGAGCTGTTTTTT	CASSLCGGNTGELFF
TRBV18	TRBD1	TRBJ1-5	13	many	TGTGCCAGCTCAGACAGGGCCTGGCAGCCCCAGCATTTT	CASSDRAWQPQHF
TRBV20-1	NA	TRBJ1-3	14	many	TGCAGTGCCGTGAGCGACACCTCTGGAAACACCATATATTTT	CSAVSDTSGNTIYF
TRBV30	NA	TRBJ2-7	15	NA	TGTGCCTGGACTACTACAGGGTCCAGCTCCTACGAGCAGTACTTC	CAWTTTGSSSYEQYF
TRBV7-6	NA	TRBJ1-1	12	many	TGTGCCAGCAGCTTAGCCCCACCGGGGGCTTTCTTT	CASSLAPPGAFF
TRBV6-1	TRBD2	TRBJ2-5	16	many	TGTGCCAGCAGTGATGCTCCCGGGACTAGCAGGGAGACCCAGTACTTC	CASSDAPGTSRETQYF
TRBV20-1	TRBD1	TRBJ2-7	18	many	TGCAGTGCTAGAGTATCGGGGCAGGGGGCACTGACTCTATACGAGCAGTACTTC	CSARVSGQGALTLYEQYF
TRBV10-3	NA	TRBJ2-3	14	many	TGTGCCACGACCAGGAACAGGAGCCCAGATACGCAGTATTTT	CATTRNRSPDTQYF